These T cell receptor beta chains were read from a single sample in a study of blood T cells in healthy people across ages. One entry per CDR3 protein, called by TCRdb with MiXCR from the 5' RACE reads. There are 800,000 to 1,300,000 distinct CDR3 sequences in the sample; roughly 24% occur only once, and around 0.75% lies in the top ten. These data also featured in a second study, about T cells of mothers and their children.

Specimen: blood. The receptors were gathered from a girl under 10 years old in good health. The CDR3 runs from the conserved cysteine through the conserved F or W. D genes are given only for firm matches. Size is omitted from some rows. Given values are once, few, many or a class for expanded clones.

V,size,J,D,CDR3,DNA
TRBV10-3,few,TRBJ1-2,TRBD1,CAISDSTGGSGYTF,TGTGCCATCAGTGACTCCACAGGGGGCTCGGGCTACACCTTC
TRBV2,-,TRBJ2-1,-,CASSGRRNEQFF,TGTGCCAGCAGTGGACGGCGCAATGAGCAGTTCTTC
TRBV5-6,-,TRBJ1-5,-,CASESSGNQPQHF,TGTGCCTCTGAGTCGAGTGGCAATCAGCCCCAGCATTTT
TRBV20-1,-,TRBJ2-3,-,CSARPGRGGTDTQYF,TGCAGTGCTAGACCGGGACGGGGTGGGACAGATACGCAGTATTTT
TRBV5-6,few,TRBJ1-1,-,CASSLNFATGAFF,TGTGCCAGCAGCTTGAACTTCGCGACGGGAGCTTTCTTT
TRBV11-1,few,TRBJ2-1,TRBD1,CASSSTLGTGEYNEQFF,TGTGCCAGCAGCTCGACGTTGGGGACAGGGGAATACAATGAGCAGTTCTTC
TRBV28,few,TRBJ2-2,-,CASTHRKGLGTGELFF,TGTGCCAGCACCCATCGGAAGGGGTTGGGCACCGGGGAGCTGTTTTTT
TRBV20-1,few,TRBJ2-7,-,CSARAAGVLSEQYF,TGCAGTGCTAGAGCAGCAGGGGTATTAAGCGAGCAGTACTTC
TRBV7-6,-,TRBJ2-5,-,CASSPPGWSETQYF,TGTGCCAGCAGCCCCCCCGGGTGGTCCGAGACCCAGTACTTC
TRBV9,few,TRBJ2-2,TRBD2,CASSGGLATTGELFF,TGTGCCAGCAGCGGCGGACTAGCAACCACCGGGGAGCTGTTTTTT
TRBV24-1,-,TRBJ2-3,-,CATRIGDTQYF,TGTGCCACCAGAATTGGAGATACGCAGTATTTT
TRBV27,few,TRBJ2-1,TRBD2,CASSSPPSGGISNEQFF,TGTGCCAGCAGTTCACCGCCTAGCGGGGGGATTAGCAATGAGCAGTTCTTC
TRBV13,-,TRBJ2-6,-,CASSPTRANVLTF,TGTGCCAGCAGCCCCACTCGGGCCAACGTCCTGACTTTC
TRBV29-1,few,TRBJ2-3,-,CSVTRRAVDTQYF,TGCAGCGTAACTAGAAGAGCGGTAGATACGCAGTATTTT
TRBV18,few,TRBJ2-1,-,CASSLLGATNEQFF,TGTGCCAGCTCGCTCCTAGGGGCGACCAATGAGCAGTTCTTC
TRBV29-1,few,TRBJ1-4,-,CSVGSGAEAEKLFF,TGCAGCGTTGGTTCGGGGGCGGAGGCGGAAAAACTGTTTTTT
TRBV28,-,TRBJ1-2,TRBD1,CASSLTRDRVF,TGTGCCAGCAGTTTAACACGGGACAGGGTCTTC
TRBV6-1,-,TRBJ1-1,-,CASSLEVVGPEAFF,TGTGCCAGCAGCCTAGAAGTCGTAGGACCTGAAGCTTTCTTT
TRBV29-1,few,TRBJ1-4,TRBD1,CSVLGQTNEKLFF,TGCAGCGTCCTGGGACAGACTAATGAAAAACTGTTTTTT
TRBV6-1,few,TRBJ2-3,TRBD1,CASSGTGADTQYF,TGTGCCAGCAGTGGAACAGGGGCAGATACGCAGTATTTT
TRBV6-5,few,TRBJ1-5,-,CASSYTLTGQPQHF,TGTGCCAGCAGTTACACCCTGACGGGGCAGCCCCAGCATTTT
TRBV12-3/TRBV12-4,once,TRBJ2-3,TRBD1,CASGSWTGSTDTQYF,TGTGCCAGCGGATCCTGGACAGGGAGCACAGATACGCAGTATTTT
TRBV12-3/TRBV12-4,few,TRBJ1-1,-,CASRWSGDTEAFF,TGTGCCAGCAGATGGTCGGGGGACACTGAAGCTTTCTTT
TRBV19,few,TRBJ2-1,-,CASTSDSSSYNEQFF,TGTGCCAGTACCTCGGACTCTAGCTCCTACAATGAGCAGTTCTTC
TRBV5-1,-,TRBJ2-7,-,CASSLLTGLGEQYF,TGCGCCAGCAGCTTGTTAACAGGGTTAGGCGAGCAGTACTTC
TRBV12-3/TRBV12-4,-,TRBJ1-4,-,CASTLWGFNEKLFF,TGTGCCAGCACCCTATGGGGGTTTAATGAAAAACTGTTTTTT
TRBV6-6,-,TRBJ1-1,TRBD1,CAGGSDRAREVFF,TGTGCCGGGGGGAGTGACAGGGCACGCGAAGTTTTCTTT
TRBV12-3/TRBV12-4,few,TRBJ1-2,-,CASSLTGNRGYTF,TGTGCCAGCAGTTTAACAGGGAACCGTGGCTACACCTTC
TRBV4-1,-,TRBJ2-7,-,CASSLLGNGRWSYGQYF,TGCGCCAGCAGCCTCCTGGGTAACGGCCGTTGGTCCTACGGGCAGTACTTC
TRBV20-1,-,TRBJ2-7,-,CSALSGDGKQYF,TGCAGTGCTCTTTCAGGGGACGGAAAGCAGTACTTC
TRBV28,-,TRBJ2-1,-,CASRWTIGVNEQFF,TGTGCCAGCAGGTGGACGATTGGGGTCAATGAGCAGTTCTTC
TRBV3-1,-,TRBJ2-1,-,CASSQVAGLSEQFF,TGTGCCAGCAGCCAAGTGGCGGGTCTTAGTGAGCAGTTCTTC
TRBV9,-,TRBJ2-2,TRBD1,CASSYHRDRGFGELFF,TGTGCCAGCAGCTATCACCGGGACAGGGGGTTCGGGGAGCTGTTTTTT
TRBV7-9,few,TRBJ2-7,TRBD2,CASSSTSGRPQYEQYF,TGTGCCAGCAGCTCGACTAGCGGGAGGCCTCAGTACGAGCAGTACTTC
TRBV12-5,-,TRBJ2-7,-,CASGLVPSPGISYEQYF,TGTGCTAGTGGTTTGGTACCGTCCCCGGGGATCTCCTACGAGCAGTACTTC
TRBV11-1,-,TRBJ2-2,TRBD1,CASSTGTGDGGELFF,TGTGCCAGCAGCACCGGGACAGGGGATGGCGGGGAGCTGTTTTTT
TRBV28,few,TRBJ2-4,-,CASTFRDKGSDIQYF,TGTGCCAGCACTTTCCGGGACAAGGGATCCGACATTCAGTACTTC
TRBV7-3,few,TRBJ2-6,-,CASSFHAGSGANVLTF,TGTGCCAGCAGCTTCCACGCAGGCTCTGGGGCCAACGTCCTGACTTTC